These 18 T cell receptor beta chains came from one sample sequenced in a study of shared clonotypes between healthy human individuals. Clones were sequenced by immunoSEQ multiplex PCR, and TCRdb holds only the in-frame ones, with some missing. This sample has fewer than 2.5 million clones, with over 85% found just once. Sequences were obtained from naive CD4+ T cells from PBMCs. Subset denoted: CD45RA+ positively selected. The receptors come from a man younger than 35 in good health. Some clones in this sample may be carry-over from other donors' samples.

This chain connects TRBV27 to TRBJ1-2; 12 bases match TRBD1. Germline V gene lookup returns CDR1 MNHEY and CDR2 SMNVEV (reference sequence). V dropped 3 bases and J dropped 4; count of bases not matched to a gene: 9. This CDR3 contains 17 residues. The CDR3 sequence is CASSLLGTGGAGYGYTF. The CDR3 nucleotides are TGTGCCAGCAGTTTGTTAGGGACAGGGGGCGCCGGCTATGGCTACACCTTC.

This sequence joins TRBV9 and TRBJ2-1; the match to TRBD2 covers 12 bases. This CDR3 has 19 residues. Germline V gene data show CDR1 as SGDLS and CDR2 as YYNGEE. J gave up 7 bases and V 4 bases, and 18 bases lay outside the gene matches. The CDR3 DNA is TGTGCCAGCAGCCCAACCCCTGGACTAGCGGGATATACTGGAAATGAGCAGTTCTTC. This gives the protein CASSPTPGLAGYTGNEQFF.

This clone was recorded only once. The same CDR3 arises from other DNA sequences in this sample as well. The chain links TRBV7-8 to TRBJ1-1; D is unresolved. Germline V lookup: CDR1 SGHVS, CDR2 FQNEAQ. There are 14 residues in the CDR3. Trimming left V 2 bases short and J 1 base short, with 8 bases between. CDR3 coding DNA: TGTGCCAGCAGCTTACGGTGGGGGAACACTGAAGCTTTCTTT. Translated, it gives CASSLRWGNTEAFF.

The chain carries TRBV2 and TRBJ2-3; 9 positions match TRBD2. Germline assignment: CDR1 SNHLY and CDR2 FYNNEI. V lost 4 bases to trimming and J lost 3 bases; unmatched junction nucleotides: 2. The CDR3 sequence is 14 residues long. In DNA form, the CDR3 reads TGTGCCAGCAGTGTAAGCGGGAGGACAGATACGCAGTATTTT. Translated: CASSVSGRTDTQYF.

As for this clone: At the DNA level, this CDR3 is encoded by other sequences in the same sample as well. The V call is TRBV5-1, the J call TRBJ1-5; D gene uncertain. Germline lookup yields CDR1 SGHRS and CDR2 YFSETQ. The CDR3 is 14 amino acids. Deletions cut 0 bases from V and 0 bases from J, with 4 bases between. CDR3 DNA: TGCGCCAGCAGCTTGGGCTATAGCAATCAGCCCCAGCATTTT. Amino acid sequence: CASSLGYSNQPQHF.

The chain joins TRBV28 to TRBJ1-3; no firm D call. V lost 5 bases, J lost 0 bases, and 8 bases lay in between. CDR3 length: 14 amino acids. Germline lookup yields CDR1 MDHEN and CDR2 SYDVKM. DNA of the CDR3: TGTGCCAGCAGTCGTATCAGCTCTGGAAACACCATATATTTT. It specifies CASSRISSGNTIYF.

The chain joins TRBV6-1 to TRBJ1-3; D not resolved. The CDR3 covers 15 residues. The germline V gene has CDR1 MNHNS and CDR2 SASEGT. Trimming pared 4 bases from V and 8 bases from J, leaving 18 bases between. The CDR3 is CASSARGPHGDTIYF. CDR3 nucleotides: TGTGCCAGCAGTGCCCGGGGTCCCCACGGAGACACCATATATTTT.

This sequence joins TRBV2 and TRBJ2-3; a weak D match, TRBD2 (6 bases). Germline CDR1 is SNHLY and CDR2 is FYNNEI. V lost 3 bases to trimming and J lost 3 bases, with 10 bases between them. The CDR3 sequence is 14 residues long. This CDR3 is CASSDRLVTDTQYF. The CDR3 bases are TGTGCCAGCAGTGACAGACTAGTAACAGATACGCAGTATTTT.

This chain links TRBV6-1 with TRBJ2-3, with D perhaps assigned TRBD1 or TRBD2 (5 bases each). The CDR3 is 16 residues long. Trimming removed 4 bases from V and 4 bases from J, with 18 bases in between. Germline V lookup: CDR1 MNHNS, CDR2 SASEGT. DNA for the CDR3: TGTGCCAGCAGTGGGGGGTGGAGATTTCGTGCAGATACGCAGTATTTT. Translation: CASSGGWRFRADTQYF.

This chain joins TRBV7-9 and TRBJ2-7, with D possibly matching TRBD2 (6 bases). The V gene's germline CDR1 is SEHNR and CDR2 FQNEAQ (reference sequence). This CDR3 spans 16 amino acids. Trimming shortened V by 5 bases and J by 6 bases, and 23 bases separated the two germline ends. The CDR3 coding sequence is TGTGCCAGCAGCAGTCCTTACTCCGGGACTCATGTCGAGCAGTACTTC. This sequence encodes CASSSPYSGTHVEQYF.

CDR3 sequence reads: CASSPGVAGALETQYF. CDR3 bases: TGCGCCAGCAGCCCGGGGGTAGCGGGAGCTTTAGAGACCCAGTACTTC. The chain is built from TRBV4-1 and TRBJ2-5; 9 bases are shared with TRBD2. Germline V gives CDR1 MGHRA, CDR2 YSYEKL. The CDR3 is made up of 16 amino acids. Trimming at V came to 4 bases and at J to 4 bases, leaving 10 bases not matched to a gene.

The CDR3 nucleotides are TGCGCCAGCAGCCCGGAGAGCGGGGTCTACAATGAGCAGTTCTTC. Translation gives CASSPESGVYNEQFF. The rearrangement joins TRBV5-1 to TRBJ2-1, with 7 bases fitting TRBD2. The CDR3 has 15 residues. V dropped 4 bases and J dropped 3; count of bases not matched to a gene: 7. Germline assignment: CDR1 SGHRS and CDR2 YFSETQ. The full variable domain, rest sourced from reference TRBV5-1 and TRBJ2-1, is KAGVTQTPRYLIKTRGQQVTLSCSPISGHRSVSWYQQTPGQGLQFLFEYFSETQRNKGNFPGRFSGRQFSNSRSEMNVSTLELGDSALYLCASSPESGVYNEQFFGPGTRLTVL.

In nucleotides, the CDR3 is TGTGCCAGCAGCGTTCGGGATACGCAGTATTTT. Residues: CASSVRDTQYF. This chain joins TRBV28 and TRBJ2-3, with D uncertain. The length of the CDR3 is 11 residues. CDR1 MDHEN and CDR2 SYDVKM come from the germline V gene. V gave up 6 bases and J gave up 6 bases, with 7 bases separating them.

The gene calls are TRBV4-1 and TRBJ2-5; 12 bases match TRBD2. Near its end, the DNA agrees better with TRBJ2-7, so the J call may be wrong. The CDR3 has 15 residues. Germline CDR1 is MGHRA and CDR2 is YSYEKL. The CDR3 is CASSQALAGGREQYF. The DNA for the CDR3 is TGCGCCAGCAGCCAAGCCCTAGCGGGAGGGCGCGAGCAGTACTTC.

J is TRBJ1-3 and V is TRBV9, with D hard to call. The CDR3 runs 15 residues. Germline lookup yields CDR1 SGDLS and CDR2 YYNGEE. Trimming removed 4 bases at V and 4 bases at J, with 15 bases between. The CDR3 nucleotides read TGTGCCAGCAGCCCGGCCCCAGGAGCGGGAAACACCATATATTTT. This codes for CASSPAPGAGNTIYF.

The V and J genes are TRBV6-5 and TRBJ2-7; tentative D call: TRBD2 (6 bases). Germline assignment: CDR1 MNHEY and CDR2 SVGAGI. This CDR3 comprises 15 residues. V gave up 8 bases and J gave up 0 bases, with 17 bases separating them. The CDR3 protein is CASGRKAPNSYEQYF. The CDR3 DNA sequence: TGTGCCAGCGGGAGGAAGGCTCCGAACTCCTACGAGCAGTACTTC.

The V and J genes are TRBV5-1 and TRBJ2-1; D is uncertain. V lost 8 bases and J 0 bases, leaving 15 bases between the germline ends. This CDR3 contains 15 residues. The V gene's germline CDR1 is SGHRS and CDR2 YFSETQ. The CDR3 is CASLTSPGSYNEQFF. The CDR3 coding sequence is TGCGCCAGTTTAACCTCACCCGGCTCCTACAATGAGCAGTTCTTC.

The CDR3 DNA follows: TGTGCCAGCACCCTCGGGACTAGCGCTCAAGAGACCCAGTACTTC. Translation: CASTLGTSAQETQYF. The chain joins TRBV7-2 to TRBJ2-5, with TRBD2 identical over 10 bases. Germline CDR1 and CDR2: SGHTA and FQGNSA. V was pared by 7 bases and J by 2 bases, with 7 bases of the junction left unmatched. The CDR3 spans 15 residues.